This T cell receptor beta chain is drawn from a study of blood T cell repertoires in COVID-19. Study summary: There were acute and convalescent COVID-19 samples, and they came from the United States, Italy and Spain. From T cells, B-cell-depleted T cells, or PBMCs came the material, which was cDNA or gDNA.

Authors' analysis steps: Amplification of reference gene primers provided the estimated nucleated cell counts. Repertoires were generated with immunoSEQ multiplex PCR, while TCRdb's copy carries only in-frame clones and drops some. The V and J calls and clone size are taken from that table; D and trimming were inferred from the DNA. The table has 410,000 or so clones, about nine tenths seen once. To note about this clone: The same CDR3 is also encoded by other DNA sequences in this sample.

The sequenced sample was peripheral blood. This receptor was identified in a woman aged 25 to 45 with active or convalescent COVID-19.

For the CDR3, the DNA is TGTGCCTGGAGTGTACAGGGGGCTACTGAAGCTTTCTTT. Protein sequence: CAWSVQGATEAFF. The chain joins TRBV30 to TRBJ1-1, with 9 bases aligning to TRBD1. CDR3 length: 13 residues. V shed 0 bases, J shed 5 bases, and the junction held 1 base outside the gene matches. CDR1 and CDR2 from the germline V gene are GTSNPN and SVGIG (reference sequence). The whole variable domain, filled in from reference TRBV30 and TRBJ1-1, reads SQTIHQWPATLVQPVGSPLSLECTVEGTSNPNLYWYRQAAGRGLQLLFYSVGIGQISSEVPQNLSASRPQDRQFILSSKKLLLSDSGFYLCAWSVQGATEAFFGQGTRLTVV.